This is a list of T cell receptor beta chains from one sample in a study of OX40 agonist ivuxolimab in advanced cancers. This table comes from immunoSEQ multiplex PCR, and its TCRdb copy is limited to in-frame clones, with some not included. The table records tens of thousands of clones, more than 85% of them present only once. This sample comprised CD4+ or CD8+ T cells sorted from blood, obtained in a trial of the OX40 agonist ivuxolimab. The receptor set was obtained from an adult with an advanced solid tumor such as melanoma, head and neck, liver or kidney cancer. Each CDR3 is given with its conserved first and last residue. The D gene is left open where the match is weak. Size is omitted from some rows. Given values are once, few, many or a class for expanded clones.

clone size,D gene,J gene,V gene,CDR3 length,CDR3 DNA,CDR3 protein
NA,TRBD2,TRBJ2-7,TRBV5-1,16,TGCGCCAGCAGCTTGACCACTAGCGGGAAAATGAACGAGCAGTACTTC,CASSLTTSGKMNEQYF
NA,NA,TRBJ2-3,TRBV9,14,TGTGCCAGCAGCGTAGCGTCAGGTCCAGATACGCAGTATTTT,CASSVASGPDTQYF
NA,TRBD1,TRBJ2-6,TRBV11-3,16,TGTGCCAGCAGACGGGACAGGGGAAGTGGGGCCAACGTCCTGACTTTC,CASRRDRGSGANVLTF
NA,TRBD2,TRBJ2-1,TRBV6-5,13,TGTGCCAGCAGCAAGGGACTAGTTCGTGAGCAGTTCTTC,CASSKGLVREQFF
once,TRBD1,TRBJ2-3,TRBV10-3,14,TGTGCCATCGAAACAGGGGCAGGCACAGATACGCAGTATTTT,CAIETGAGTDTQYF
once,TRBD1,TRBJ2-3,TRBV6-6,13,TGTGCCAGCAGCGACAGGGGCACAGATACGCAGTATTTT,CASSDRGTDTQYF
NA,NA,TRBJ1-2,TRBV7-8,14,TGTGCCAGCAGCTTACTGGAGGGAAACTATGGCTACACCTTC,CASSLLEGNYGYTF
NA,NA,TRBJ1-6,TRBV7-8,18,TGTGCCAGCAGCTTAGTACGGGTGCCGGGTCCTTATAATTCACCCCTCCACTTT,CASSLVRVPGPYNSPLHF
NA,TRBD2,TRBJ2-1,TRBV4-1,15,TGCGCCAGCAGCCAAGAAGGAGCGGGGGGGTATGAGCAGTTCTTC,CASSQEGAGGYEQFF
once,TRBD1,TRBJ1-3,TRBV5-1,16,TGCGCCAGCAGCTTGGCCCCGGGACAGGCCGGGGGCACCATATATTTT,CASSLAPGQAGGTIYF
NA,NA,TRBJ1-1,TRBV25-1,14,TGTGCCAGCAGTGAATGGGGCAGGAACACTGAAGCTTTCTTT,CASSEWGRNTEAFF
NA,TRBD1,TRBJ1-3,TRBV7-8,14,TGTGCCAGCAGCTTGACAGGGGGAGGAAACACCATATATTTT,CASSLTGGGNTIYF
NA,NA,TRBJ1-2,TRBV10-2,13,TGCGCCAGCAGCCTACAGGTTAACTATGGCTACACCTTC,CASSLQVNYGYTF
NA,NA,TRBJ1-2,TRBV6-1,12,TGTGCCAGCAAGGGCATTAACTATGGCTACACCTTC,CASKGINYGYTF
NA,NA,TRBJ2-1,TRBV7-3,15,TGTGCCAGCAGCTTAGTCCCGGGCCGTTACAATGAGCAGTTCTTC,CASSLVPGRYNEQFF
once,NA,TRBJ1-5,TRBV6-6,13,TGTGCCAGCACCAACGCGGGGGTTCAGGCGGAGCATTTT,CASTNAGVQAEHF
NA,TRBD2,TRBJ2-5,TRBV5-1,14,TGCGCCAGCAGCTTAGCGGGGGAACAAGAGACCCAGTACTTC,CASSLAGEQETQYF
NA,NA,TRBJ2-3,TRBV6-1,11,TGTGCCAGCAGGGGTGGGGATACGCAGTATTTT,CASRGGDTQYF
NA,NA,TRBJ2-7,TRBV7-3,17,TGTGCCAGCAGCCCTTACCGTCTTAGGACTGCCTCCTACGAGCAGTACTTC,CASSPYRLRTASYEQYF
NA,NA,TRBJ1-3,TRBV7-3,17,TGTGCCAGCAGCTTAGTGTTTGAGGGGCCCTCTGGAAACACCATATATTTT,CASSLVFEGPSGNTIYF
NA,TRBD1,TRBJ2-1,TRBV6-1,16,TGTGCCAGCAGTGAACCGGGACAGGGAGCCTACAATGAGCAGTTCTTC,CASSEPGQGAYNEQFF